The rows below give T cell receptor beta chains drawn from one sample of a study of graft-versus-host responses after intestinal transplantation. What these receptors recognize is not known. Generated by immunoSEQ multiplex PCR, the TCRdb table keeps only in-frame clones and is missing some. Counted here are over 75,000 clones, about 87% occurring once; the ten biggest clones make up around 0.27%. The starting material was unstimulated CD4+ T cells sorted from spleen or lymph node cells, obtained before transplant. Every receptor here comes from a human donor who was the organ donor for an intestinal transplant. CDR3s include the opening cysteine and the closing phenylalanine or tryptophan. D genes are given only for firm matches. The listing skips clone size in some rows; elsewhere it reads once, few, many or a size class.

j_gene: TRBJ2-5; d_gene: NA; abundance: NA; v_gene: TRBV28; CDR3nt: TGTGCCAGCAGTACAAGGACTCTTGGAGGGGAGACCCAGTACTTC; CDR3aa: CASSTRTLGGETQYF
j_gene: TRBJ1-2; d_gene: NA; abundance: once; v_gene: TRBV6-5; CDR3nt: TGTGCCAGCAGTTCCAAACTTCCTAACTATGGCTACACCTTC; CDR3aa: CASSSKLPNYGYTF
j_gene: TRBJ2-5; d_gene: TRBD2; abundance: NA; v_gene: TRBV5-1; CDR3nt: TGCGCCAGCAGCTTTTCACCCGGGAGGGAAGAGACCCAGTACTTC; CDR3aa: CASSFSPGREETQYF
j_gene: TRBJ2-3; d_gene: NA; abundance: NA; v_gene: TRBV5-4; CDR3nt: TGTGCCAGCAGGCGAAACGAATACACAGATACGCAGTATTTT; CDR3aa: CASRRNEYTDTQYF
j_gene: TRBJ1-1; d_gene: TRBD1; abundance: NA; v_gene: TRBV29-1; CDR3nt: TGCAGCGTGAAAACGGGACAGATGAACACTGAAGCTTTCTTT; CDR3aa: CSVKTGQMNTEAFF
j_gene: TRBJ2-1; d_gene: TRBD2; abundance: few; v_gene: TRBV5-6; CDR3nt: TGTGCCAGCAGCTCTTGGGGAGCGGGAGGAACCTACAATGAGCAGTTCTTC; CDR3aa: CASSSWGAGGTYNEQFF
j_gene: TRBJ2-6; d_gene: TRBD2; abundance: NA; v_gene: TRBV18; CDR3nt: TGTGCCAGCTCACCGTCGGCGGGGGGGCGCTCTGGGGCCAACGTCCTGACTTTC; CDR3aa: CASSPSAGGRSGANVLTF
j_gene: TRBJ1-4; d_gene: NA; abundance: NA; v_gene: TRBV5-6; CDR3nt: TGTGCCAGCAGCCTAGGACAGATTAATGAAAAACTGTTTTTT; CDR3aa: CASSLGQINEKLFF
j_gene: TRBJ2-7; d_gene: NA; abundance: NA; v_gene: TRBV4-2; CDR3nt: TGTGCCAGCAGCCAAGTCGGTCCGACAACCAAGTCCTACGAGCAGTACTTC; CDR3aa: CASSQVGPTTKSYEQYF
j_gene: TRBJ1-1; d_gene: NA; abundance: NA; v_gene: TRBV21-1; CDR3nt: TGTGCCTCCCGAGGGCAGGAGGTGATGCGGGCTGAAGCTTTCTTT; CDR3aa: CASRGQEVMRAEAFF
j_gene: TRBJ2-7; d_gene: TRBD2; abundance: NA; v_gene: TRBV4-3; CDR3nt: TGCGCCAGCAGCCAAACCCAGCGGGAGGGCTACGAGCAGTACTTC; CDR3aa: CASSQTQREGYEQYF
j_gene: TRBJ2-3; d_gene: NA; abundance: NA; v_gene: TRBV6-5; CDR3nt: TGTGCCTCCGGGACTTCCACAGATACGCAGTATTTT; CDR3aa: CASGTSTDTQYF
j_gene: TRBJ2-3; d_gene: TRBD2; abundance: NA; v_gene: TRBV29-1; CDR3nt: TGCAGCGTCAGGATGATGAGCGGGGGGGCCACAGATACGCAGTATTTT; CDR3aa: CSVRMMSGGATDTQYF
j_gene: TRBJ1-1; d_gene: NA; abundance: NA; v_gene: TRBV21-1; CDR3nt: TGTGCCAGCGACACCTTGAACACTGAAGCTTTCTTT; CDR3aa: CASDTLNTEAFF
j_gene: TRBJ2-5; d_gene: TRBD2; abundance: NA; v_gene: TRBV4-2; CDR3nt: TGTGCCAGCAGCCAAGTATCGACTAGCGGATACCAAGAGACCCAGTACTTC; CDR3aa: CASSQVSTSGYQETQYF
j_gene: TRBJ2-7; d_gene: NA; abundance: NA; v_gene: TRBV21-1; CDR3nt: TGTGCCAGCGGACAGGGAATCGGCAATCCGCGGGGACCTTTTTACGAGCAGTACTTC; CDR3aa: CASGQGIGNPRGPFYEQYF
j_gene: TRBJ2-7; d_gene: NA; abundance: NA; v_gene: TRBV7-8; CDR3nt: TGTGCCAGCAGCTTACCCGGGAGAGGCTCCGAGCAGTACTTC; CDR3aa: CASSLPGRGSEQYF
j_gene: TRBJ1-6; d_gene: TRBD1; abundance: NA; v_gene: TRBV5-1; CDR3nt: TGCGCCAGCAGCTTAGCTGGACAGGGGATTAGATCACCCCTCCACTTT; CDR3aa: CASSLAGQGIRSPLHF
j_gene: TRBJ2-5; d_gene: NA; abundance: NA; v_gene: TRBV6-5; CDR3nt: TGTGCCAGCAGTTACCTGGGCAGGGGAAAGGAGACCCAGTACTTC; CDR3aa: CASSYLGRGKETQYF
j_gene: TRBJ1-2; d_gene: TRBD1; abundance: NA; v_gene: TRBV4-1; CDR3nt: TGCGCCAGCAGCCCACCGCAACAGGGGCTCAGCTATGGCTACACCTTC; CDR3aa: CASSPPQQGLSYGYTF
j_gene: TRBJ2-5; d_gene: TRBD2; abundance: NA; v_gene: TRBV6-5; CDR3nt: TGTGCAAGCAGTTACTTGCGGGGGGCCGGCGAGACCCAGTACTTC; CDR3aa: CASSYLRGAGETQYF
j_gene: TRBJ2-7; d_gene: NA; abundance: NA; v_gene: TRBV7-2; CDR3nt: TGTGCCAGCAGCATACGACGGGGTTACGAGCAGTACTTC; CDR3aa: CASSIRRGYEQYF
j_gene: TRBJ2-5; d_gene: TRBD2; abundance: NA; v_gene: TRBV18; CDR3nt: TGTGCCAGCTCACAGGGGCTAGCGGGGAGTTCCCAGTACTTC; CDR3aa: CASSQGLAGSSQYF
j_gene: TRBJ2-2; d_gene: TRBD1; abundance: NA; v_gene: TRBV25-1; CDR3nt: TGTGCCAGCAGTGAGGACAGGTGGGCCGGGGAGCTGTTTTTT; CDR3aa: CASSEDRWAGELFF
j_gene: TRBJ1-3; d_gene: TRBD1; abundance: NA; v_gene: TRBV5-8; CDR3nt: TGTGCCAGCAGCTCGGACAGGTCGGTCTCTGGAAACACCATATATTTT; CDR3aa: CASSSDRSVSGNTIYF
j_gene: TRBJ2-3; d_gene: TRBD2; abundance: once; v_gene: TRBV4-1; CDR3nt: TGCGCCAGCAGCCAAGGACGGACTAGCGGGGGAGCAGATACGCAGTATTTT; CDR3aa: CASSQGRTSGGADTQYF
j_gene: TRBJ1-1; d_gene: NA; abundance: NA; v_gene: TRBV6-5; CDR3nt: TGTGCCAGCAGCCTACCGGGACACCAGAACACTGAAGCTTTCTTT; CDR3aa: CASSLPGHQNTEAFF
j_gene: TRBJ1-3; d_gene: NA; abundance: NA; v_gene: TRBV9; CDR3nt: TGTGCCAGCAGCGTTGTACCCACGGAGAGAGACACCATATATTTT; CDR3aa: CASSVVPTERDTIYF
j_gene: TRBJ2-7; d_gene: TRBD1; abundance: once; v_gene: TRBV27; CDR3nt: TGTGCCAGCAGTTTACGACAGGGGCCATACTCCTACGAGCAGTACTTC; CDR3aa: CASSLRQGPYSYEQYF
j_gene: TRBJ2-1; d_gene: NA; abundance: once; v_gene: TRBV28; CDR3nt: TGTGCCAGCGGACGACCCGGGGCCTACAATGAGCAGTTCTTC; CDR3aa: CASGRPGAYNEQFF
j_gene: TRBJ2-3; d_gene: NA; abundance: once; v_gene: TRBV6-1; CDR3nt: TGTGCCAGCAGTGCGACTCCTTGGGGAGCAGATACGCAGTATTTT; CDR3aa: CASSATPWGADTQYF
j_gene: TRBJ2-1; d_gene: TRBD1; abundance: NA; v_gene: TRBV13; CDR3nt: TGTGCCAGCATGAGGAAGGGATCAGGGGGCAATGAGCAGTTCTTC; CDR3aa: CASMRKGSGGNEQFF
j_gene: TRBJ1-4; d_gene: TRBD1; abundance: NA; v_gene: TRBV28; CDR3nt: TGTGCCAGCAGCCTGGACAGGGGGGCAACTAATGAAAAACTGCTTTTT; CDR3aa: CASSLDRGATNEKLLF
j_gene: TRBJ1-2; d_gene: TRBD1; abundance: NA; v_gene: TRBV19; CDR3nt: TGTGCCAGTAGCCCCCGGGACAGGAGCTATGGCTACACCTTC; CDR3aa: CASSPRDRSYGYTF
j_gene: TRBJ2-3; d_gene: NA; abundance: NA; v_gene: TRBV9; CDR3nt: TGTGCCAGCAGCGTAGGGGTGCGAGGATATACGCAGTATTTT; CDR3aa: CASSVGVRGYTQYF
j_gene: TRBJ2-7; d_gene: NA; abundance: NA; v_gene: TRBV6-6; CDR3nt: TGTGCCAGCAGTTTCCGCCGGGGAGGGGGCTACGAGCAGTACTTC; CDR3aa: CASSFRRGGGYEQYF
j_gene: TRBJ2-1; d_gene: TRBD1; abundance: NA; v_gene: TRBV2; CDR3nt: TGTGCCAGCAAGAGCGAGCCCGGGACAGGCCACAATGAGCAGTTCTTC; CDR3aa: CASKSEPGTGHNEQFF
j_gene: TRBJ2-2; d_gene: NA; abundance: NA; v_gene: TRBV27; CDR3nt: TGTGCCAGCAGTTTTTTTTCTGCGGGGATCACCGGGGAGCTGTTTTTT; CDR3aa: CASSFFSAGITGELFF
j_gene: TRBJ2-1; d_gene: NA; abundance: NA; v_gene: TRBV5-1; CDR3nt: TGCGCCAGCAGTTCAGGGCCCTCGGAAGGGGAGCAGTTCTTC; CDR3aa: CASSSGPSEGEQFF
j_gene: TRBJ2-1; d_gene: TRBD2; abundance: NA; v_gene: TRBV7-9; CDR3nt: TGTGCCAGCAGCTTAGACCTAGTTGTAGCGGGAGCTGCCAATGAGCAGTTCTTC; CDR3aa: CASSLDLVVAGAANEQFF
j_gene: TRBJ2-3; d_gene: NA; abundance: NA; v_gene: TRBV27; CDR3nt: TGTGCCAGCAGTTTATCCGTCAGCACAGATACGCAGTATTTT; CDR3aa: CASSLSVSTDTQYF
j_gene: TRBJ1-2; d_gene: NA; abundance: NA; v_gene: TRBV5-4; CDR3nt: TGTGCCAGCAGAGACCGGGTCGGGGACTATGGCTACACCTTC; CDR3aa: CASRDRVGDYGYTF
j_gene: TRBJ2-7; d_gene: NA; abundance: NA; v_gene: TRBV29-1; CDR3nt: TGCAGCGTTACAAATTCCCACGAGCAGTACTTC; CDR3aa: CSVTNSHEQYF
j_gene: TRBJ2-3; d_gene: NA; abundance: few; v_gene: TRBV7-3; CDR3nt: TGTGCCAGCAGCGAGGACTACACAGATACGCAGTATTTT; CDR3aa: CASSEDYTDTQYF
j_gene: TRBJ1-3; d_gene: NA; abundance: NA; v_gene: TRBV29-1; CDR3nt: TGCAGCGTTGTCTCAGGGGCCGGAAACACCATATATTTT; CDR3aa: CSVVSGAGNTIYF
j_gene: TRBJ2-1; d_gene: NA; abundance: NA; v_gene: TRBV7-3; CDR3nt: TGTGCCAGCAGTATAGAGTACAGCTCCTACAATGAGCAGTTCTTC; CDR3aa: CASSIEYSSYNEQFF
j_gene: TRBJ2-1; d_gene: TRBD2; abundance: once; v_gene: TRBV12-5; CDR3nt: TGTGCTAGTGGTCAAAGCGGGGGGCTTAATGAGCAGTTCTTC; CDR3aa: CASGQSGGLNEQFF
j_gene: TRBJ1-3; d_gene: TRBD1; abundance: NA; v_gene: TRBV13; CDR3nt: TGTGCCAGCAGCTCCGTAGACAGGGTGGGTGGAAACACCATATATTTT; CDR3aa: CASSSVDRVGGNTIYF
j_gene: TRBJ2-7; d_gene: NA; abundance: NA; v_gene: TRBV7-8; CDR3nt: TGTGCCAGCAGCTTAACTGGCTACGAGCAGTACTTC; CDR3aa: CASSLTGYEQYF
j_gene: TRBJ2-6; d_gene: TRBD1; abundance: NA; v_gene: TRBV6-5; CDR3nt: TGTGCCAGCAGTTCGGACAGGAGCTCTGGGGCCAACGTCCTGACTTTC; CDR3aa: CASSSDRSSGANVLTF
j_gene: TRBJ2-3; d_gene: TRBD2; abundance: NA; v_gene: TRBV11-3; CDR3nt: TGTGCCAGCAGCTTGAGCGGGGGGCGCACAGATACGCAGTATTTT; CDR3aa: CASSLSGGRTDTQYF
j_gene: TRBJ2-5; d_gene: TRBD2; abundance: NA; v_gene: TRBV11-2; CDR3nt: TGTGCCAGCAGCCGGATGGGTGGGACTAGCGGACAAGAGACCCAGTACTTC; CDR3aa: CASSRMGGTSGQETQYF